Each of the 6 T cell receptor beta chains below was sequenced from the same sample in a study of blood T cell repertoires in COVID-19 (dated by TCRdb to the early 2020s). The protocol used for the library was the immunoSEQ multiplex PCR assay. TCRdb mirrors the immuneACCESS table, restricted to in-frame sequences. Some clones are absent from its copies; in checked studies, under half trace to an unresolved V gene, and the reason for the others is unknown. A total of about 77,000 clones appear in this sample, roughly 90% of them only once. Roughly 15% of the sample is held by the ten biggest clonotypes. Material: peripheral blood. These receptors originate from a woman over 75 with active or convalescent COVID-19.

The count of this clone is one. The chain recombines TRBV29-1 with TRBJ1-2; 9 bases align to TRBD1. Germline V CDR1 and CDR2: SQVTM, ANQGSEA. Germline trimming cut 6 bases from V and 5 bases from J; bases unmatched to any gene: 7. The CDR3 loop spans 13 amino acids. The CDR3 sequence: CSVWTGVAYGYTF. As DNA, the CDR3 is TGCAGCGTGTGGACAGGGGTTGCATATGGCTACACCTTC.

This chain uses TRBV19 with TRBJ2-3, with 8 positions matching TRBD2. Germline V gene sequence: CDR1 LNHDA, CDR2 SQIVND (reference sequence). V gave up 5 bases and J gave up 6 bases; unmatched junction bases: 10. The CDR3 is 15 residues long. The CDR3 is CASSVSSGGGDTQYF. The CDR3 DNA reads as TGTGCCAGTAGTGTGTCTTCGGGGGGGGGCGATACGCAGTATTTT.

The sample holds one count of this clone. This rearrangement joins TRBV14 to TRBJ2-1, with TRBD2 matching 8 bases. V lost 3 bases to trimming and J lost 0 bases; unmatched junction nucleotides: 4. The CDR3 extends over 16 amino acids. Germline V lookup: CDR1 SGHDN, CDR2 FVKESK. The CDR3 DNA is TGTGCCAGCAGCCATTCCGCGGGGGGCTCCTACAATGAGCAGTTCTTC. It is translated as CASSHSAGGSYNEQFF. Full variable domain (outside the CDR3, taken from reference TRBV14 and TRBJ2-1): EAGVTQFPSHSVIEKGQTVTLRCDPISGHDNLYWYRRVMGKEIKFLLHFVKESKQDESGMPNNRFLAERTGGTYSTLKVQPAELEDSGVYFCASSHSAGGSYNEQFFGPGTRLTVL.

This chain joins TRBV5-1 and TRBJ2-7, with 9 nucleotides matching TRBD1. The germline gives CDR1 SGHRS, CDR2 YFSETQ. The V gene end was trimmed by 3 bases and the J gene end by 5 bases; junction bases not matched to a gene: 6. This CDR3 is built from 14 residues. The chain's CDR3 is CASSSTGGPHEQYF. DNA of the CDR3: TGCGCCAGCAGCTCTACAGGGGGCCCCCACGAGCAGTACTTC. The variable domain in full, with the rest retrieved from reference TRBV5-1 and TRBJ2-7, is KAGVTQTPRYLIKTRGQQVTLSCSPISGHRSVSWYQQTPGQGLQFLFEYFSETQRNKGNFPGRFSGRQFSNSRSEMNVSTLELGDSALYLCASSSTGGPHEQYFGPGTRLTVT.

There are a few counts of this clone. The chain is built from TRBV5-1 and TRBJ1-5, with unresolved D. The CDR3 length is 13 residues. V was pared by 5 bases and J by 7 bases, with 13 bases between. Germline values: CDR1 SGHRS, CDR2 YFSETQ. This CDR3 reads CASRRDAGQPQHF. The CDR3 DNA is TGCGCCAGCAGAAGGGATGCGGGACAGCCCCAGCATTTT.

The rearrangement links TRBV18 to TRBJ1-1, with D unclear. The CDR3 runs 12 residues. Germline-derived CDR1 and CDR2 are KGHSH and LQKENI. Trimming cost V 2 bases and J 6 bases, with 7 bases left between them. The CDR3 coding sequence is TGTGCCAGCTCACCAGCAGGCGCTGAAGCTTTCTTT. It yields the protein CASSPAGAEAFF. The full variable domain, rest sourced from reference TRBV18 and TRBJ1-1, is NAGVMQNPRHLVRRRGQEARLRCSPMKGHSHVYWYRQLPEEGLKFMVYLQKENIIDESGMPKERFSAEFPKEGPSILRIQQVVRGDSAAYFCASSPAGAEAFFGQGTRLTVV.